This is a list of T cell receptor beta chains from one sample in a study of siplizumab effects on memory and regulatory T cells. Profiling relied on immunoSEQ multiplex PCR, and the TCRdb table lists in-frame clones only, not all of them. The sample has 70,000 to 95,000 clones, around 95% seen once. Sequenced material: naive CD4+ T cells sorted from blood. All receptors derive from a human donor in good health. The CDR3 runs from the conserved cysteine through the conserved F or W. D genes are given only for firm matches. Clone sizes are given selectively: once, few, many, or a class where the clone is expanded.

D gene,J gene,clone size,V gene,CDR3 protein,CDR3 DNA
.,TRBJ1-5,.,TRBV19,CASSVATGYNQPQHF,TGTGCCAGTAGTGTCGCGACAGGCTACAATCAGCCCCAGCATTTT
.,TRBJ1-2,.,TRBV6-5,CASSYSKGYGYTF,TGTGCCAGCAGTTACTCGAAGGGCTATGGCTACACCTTC
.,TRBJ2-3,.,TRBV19,CASRRGGGDTQYF,TGTGCCAGCCGGAGGGGGGGTGGAGATACGCAGTATTTT
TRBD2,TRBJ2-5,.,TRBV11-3,CASSLVGRLAGSQETQYF,TGTGCCAGCAGCTTAGTGGGGAGACTAGCGGGGTCCCAAGAGACCCAGTACTTC
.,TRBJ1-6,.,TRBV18,CASSLDRSHANSPLHF,TGTGCCAGCTCTCTCGACAGGTCCCACGCCAATTCACCCCTCCACTTT
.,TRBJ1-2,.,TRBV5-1,CASSLDLAGYTF,TGCGCCAGCAGCTTGGATTTGGCTGGCTACACCTTC
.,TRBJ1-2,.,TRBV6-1,CASSQTDSNYGYTF,TGTGCCAGCAGTCAGACAGATTCTAACTATGGCTACACCTTC
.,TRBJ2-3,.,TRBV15,CATSAGDGGTDTQYF,TGTGCCACCAGCGCCGGGGACGGTGGGACAGATACGCAGTATTTT
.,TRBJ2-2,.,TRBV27,CASSDAGDHNTGELFF,TGTGCCAGCAGTGACGCCGGGGACCATAACACCGGGGAGCTGTTTTTT
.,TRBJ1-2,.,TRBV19,CAASRYSNYGYTF,TGTGCCGCTTCTCGCTATTCTAACTATGGCTACACCTTC
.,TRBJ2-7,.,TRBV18,CASSPPSFRGYEQYF,TGTGCCAGCTCACCACCGTCATTCAGGGGTTACGAGCAGTACTTC
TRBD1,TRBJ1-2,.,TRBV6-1,CASRTGAYNYGYTF,TGTGCCAGCAGGACAGGGGCTTATAACTATGGCTACACCTTC
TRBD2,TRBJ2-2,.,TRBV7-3,CASSLTSGANTGELFF,TGTGCCAGCAGCTTAACTAGCGGGGCGAACACCGGGGAGCTGTTTTTT
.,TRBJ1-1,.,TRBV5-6,CASRKTKSPGNTEAFF,TGTGCCAGCAGGAAAACTAAGTCCCCGGGGAACACTGAAGCTTTCTTT
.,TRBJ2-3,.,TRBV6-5,CASSYSRSTDTQYF,TGTGCCAGCAGTTACTCGAGGAGCACAGATACGCAGTATTTT
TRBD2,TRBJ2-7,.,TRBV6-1,CASSPRLAGLVEQYF,TGTGCCAGCAGTCCTAGACTAGCGGGGTTGGTCGAGCAGTACTTC
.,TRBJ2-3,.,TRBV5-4,CASSRGHTRDTQYF,TGTGCCAGCAGCCGAGGACACACGCGGGATACGCAGTATTTT
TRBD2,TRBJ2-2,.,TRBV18,CASSPLKPGLIAGELFF,TGTGCCAGCTCACCTCTAAAACCGGGACTAATAGCCGGGGAGCTGTTTTTT
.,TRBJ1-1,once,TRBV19,CASSLGTVNTEAFF,TGTGCCAGTAGCCTCGGGACCGTAAACACTGAAGCTTTCTTT
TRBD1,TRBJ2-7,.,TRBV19,CASSTQWTGSYEQYF,TGTGCCAGTAGTACCCAATGGACAGGATCCTACGAGCAGTACTTC
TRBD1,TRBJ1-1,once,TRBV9,CASSALTGGTEAFF,TGTGCCAGCAGCGCCCTGACAGGGGGGACTGAAGCTTTCTTT
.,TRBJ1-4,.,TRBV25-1,CASSDVGATNEKLFF,TGTGCCAGCAGTGATGTAGGAGCAACTAATGAAAAACTGTTTTTT
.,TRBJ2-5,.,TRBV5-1,CASSISGDETQYF,TGCGCCAGCAGCATCTCAGGGGATGAGACCCAGTACTTC
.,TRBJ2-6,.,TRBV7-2,CASSPLEPGANVLTF,TGTGCCAGCAGCCCGCTGGAGCCTGGGGCCAACGTCCTGACTTTC
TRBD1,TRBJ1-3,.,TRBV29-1,CSVQGVSGNTIYF,TGCAGCGTGCAGGGGGTCTCTGGAAACACCATATATTTT
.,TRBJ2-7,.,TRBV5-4,CASSLDRYEQYF,TGTGCCAGCAGCTTGGACCGCTACGAGCAGTACTTC
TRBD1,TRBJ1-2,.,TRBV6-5,CASTNSGGTGGGYTF,TGTGCCAGCACCAATTCTGGCGGGACAGGAGGCGGCTACACCTTC
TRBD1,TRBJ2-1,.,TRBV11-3,CASSPRGQKDDNEQFF,TGTGCCAGCAGCCCGAGGGGACAGAAGGATGACAATGAGCAGTTCTTC
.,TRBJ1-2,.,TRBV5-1,CASRRGIYGYTF,TGCGCCAGCAGAAGGGGCATCTATGGCTACACCTTC
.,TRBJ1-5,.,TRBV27,CASSFGRSNQPQHF,TGTGCCAGCAGTTTTGGCAGGAGCAATCAGCCCCAGCATTTT
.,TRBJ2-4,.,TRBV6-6,CATRIGENIQYF,TGTGCCACTAGAATCGGGGAAAACATTCAGTACTTC
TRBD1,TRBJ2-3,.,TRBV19,CASSIGGRGTDTQYF,TGTGCCAGTAGTATAGGCGGCAGGGGGACAGATACGCAGTATTTT
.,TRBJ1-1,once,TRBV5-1,CASSWTSGGTEAFF,TGCGCCAGCAGCTGGACGTCGGGGGGCACTGAAGCTTTCTTT
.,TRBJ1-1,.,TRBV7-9,CASSPSVVTFF,TGTGCCAGCAGCCCTTCGGTGGTGACTTTCTTT
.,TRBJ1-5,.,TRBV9,CARGPRERNQPQHF,TGTGCCAGAGGTCCGAGGGAACGCAATCAGCCCCAGCATTTT
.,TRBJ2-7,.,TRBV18,CATTLGAGGSYEQYF,TGTGCCACTACCCTAGGGGCAGGGGGGTCCTACGAGCAGTACTTC
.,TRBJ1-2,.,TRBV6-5,CASSYSRGGANYGYTF,TGTGCCAGCAGTTACTCCAGGGGAGGAGCTAACTATGGCTACACCTTC
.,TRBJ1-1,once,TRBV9,CASSVAGGANTEAFF,TGTGCCAGCAGCGTAGCTGGGGGGGCGAACACTGAAGCTTTCTTT
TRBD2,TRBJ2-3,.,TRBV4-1,CASSQGVGLAGGPGDTQYF,TGCGCCAGCAGCCAAGGCGTTGGACTAGCGGGGGGGCCGGGAGATACGCAGTATTTT
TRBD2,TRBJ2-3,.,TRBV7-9,CASSFPTGRGVSTDTQYF,TGTGCCAGCAGCTTCCCGACTGGGCGGGGGGTTAGCACAGATACGCAGTATTTT
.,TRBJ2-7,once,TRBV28,CASSSEVPPTYEQYF,TGTGCCAGCAGTTCGGAGGTTCCCCCCACCTACGAGCAGTACTTC
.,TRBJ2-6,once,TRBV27,CASSGDTLLSSGANVLTF,TGTGCCAGCAGTGGAGACACCTTACTCAGCTCTGGGGCCAACGTCCTGACTTTC
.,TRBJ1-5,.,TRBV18,CASSPAQEQPQHF,TGTGCCAGCTCACCGGCTCAGGAACAGCCCCAGCATTTT
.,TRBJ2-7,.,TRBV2,CASSPRAEEQYF,TGTGCCAGCAGTCCCAGGGCTGAGGAGCAGTACTTC
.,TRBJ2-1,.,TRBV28,CASTGVYNEQFF,TGTGCCAGCACTGGTGTTTACAATGAGCAGTTCTTC
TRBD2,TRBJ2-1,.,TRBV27,CASSGILAGRQGFVNEQFF,TGTGCCAGCAGTGGGATACTAGCGGGGAGACAAGGTTTTGTGAATGAGCAGTTCTTC
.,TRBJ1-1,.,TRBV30,CAWSYGWETREHTEAFF,TGTGCCTGGAGTTATGGGTGGGAAACCCGGGAACACACTGAAGCTTTCTTT
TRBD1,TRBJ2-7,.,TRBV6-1,CASSGLDRMGKDEQYF,TGTGCCAGCAGTGGATTGGACAGGATGGGCAAGGACGAGCAGTACTTC
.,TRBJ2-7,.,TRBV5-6,CASSFGSYEQYF,TGTGCCAGCAGCTTTGGGTCCTACGAGCAGTACTTC
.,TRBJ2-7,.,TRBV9,CASSARPIPYEQYF,TGTGCCAGCAGCGCCCGCCCCATACCCTACGAGCAGTACTTC
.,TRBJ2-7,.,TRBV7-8,CASSLVGQIYEQYF,TGTGCCAGCAGCTTAGTAGGACAGATCTACGAGCAGTACTTC
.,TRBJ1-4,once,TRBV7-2,CASSLYGVSGEKLFF,TGTGCCAGCAGCTTATATGGGGTTTCGGGTGAAAAACTGTTTTTT
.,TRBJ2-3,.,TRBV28,CASRNHAWGRDTDTQYF,TGTGCCAGCAGAAACCATGCCTGGGGTAGGGACACAGATACGCAGTATTTT
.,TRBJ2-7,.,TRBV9,CASSANSYEQYF,TGTGCCAGCAGCGCCAACAGCTACGAGCAGTACTTC
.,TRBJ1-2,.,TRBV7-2,CASTQAGNNYGYTF,TGTGCCAGCACCCAGGCGGGGAATAACTATGGCTACACCTTC
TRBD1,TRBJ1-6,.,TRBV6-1,CASSDRDRGLSPLHF,TGTGCCAGCAGTGACCGGGACAGGGGGCTTTCACCCCTCCACTTT
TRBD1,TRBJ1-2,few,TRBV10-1,CASSQGTAGGGYTF,TGCGCCAGCTCCCAAGGGACAGCGGGAGGCGGCTACACCTTC
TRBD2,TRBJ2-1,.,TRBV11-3,CASSLSGGLRVEQFF,TGTGCCAGCAGCTTGAGCGGGGGACTGAGGGTGGAGCAGTTCTTC
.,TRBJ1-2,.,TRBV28,CASSLRGAIYGYTF,TGTGCCAGCAGTTTACGGGGGGCAATCTATGGCTACACCTTC